These T cell receptor beta chains were read from a single sample in a study of cytomegalovirus exposure and HLA in healthy donors. TCRdb's table, derived via immunoSEQ multiplex PCR, lists solely in-frame clones and lacks some. Of about 73,000 clones detected, about 94% appear once; the ten largest clones hold under 4%. Material for sequencing was PBMCs. The receptors here all came from a woman between 18 and 30 years old in good health and CMV-seropositive. The CDR3 runs from the conserved cysteine through the conserved F or W. The D gene is left open where the match is weak. Where a row states a size, it is once, few, many or the class of an expanded clone; other rows omit it.

NA	NA	TRBV10-3	TRBJ1-6	TGTGCCATCAGTGCCGAGCAAGATACTTCACCCCTCCACTTT	CAISAEQDTSPLHF
TRBD1	NA	TRBV28	TRBJ1-2	TGTGCCAGCAGGGGGACAGGGTGGAATGGCTACACCTTC	CASRGTGWNGYTF
NA	NA	TRBV7-9	TRBJ1-4	TGTGCCAGCAGCGTCCGACAGACCCTAACTAATGAAAAACTGTTTTTT	CASSVRQTLTNEKLFF
TRBD1	NA	TRBV5-4	TRBJ1-1	TGTGCCAGCAGCTTGGTGGGACAGGGAGTTACTGAAGCTTTCTTT	CASSLVGQGVTEAFF
TRBD1	NA	TRBV6-5	TRBJ2-7	TGTGCCAGCAGTAATGACAGGGAAAGCTCCTACGAGCAGTACTTC	CASSNDRESSYEQYF
TRBD2	NA	TRBV12-5	TRBJ2-3	TGTGCTAGTGGTTTGGTAGGACTAGCGGGAAAAGATACGCAGTATTTT	CASGLVGLAGKDTQYF
NA	NA	TRBV29-1	TRBJ1-1	TGCAGCGTTGTTACAGTTAACACTGAAGCTTTCTTT	CSVVTVNTEAFF
NA	NA	TRBV7-9	TRBJ2-1	TGTGCCAGCAGCTCGAATGAGCAGTTCTTC	CASSSNEQFF
NA	NA	TRBV28	TRBJ1-5	TGTGCCAGCAGTTTCCCAAGACAGGTGGATCAGCCCCAGCATTTT	CASSFPRQVDQPQHF
NA	NA	TRBV18	TRBJ1-5	TGTGCCAGCTCACCAATCGGGGGTAATCAGCCCCAGCATTTT	CASSPIGGNQPQHF
NA	NA	TRBV2	TRBJ1-4	TGTGCCAGCAGTGCATTCAGGGACTCTAATGAAAAACTGTTTTTT	CASSAFRDSNEKLFF
TRBD2	NA	TRBV7-2	TRBJ2-3	TGTGCCAGCAGCTTAGCGAGGACTAGCGGGAACCCAGATACGCAGTATTTT	CASSLARTSGNPDTQYF
TRBD2	few	TRBV10-3	TRBJ2-7	TGTGCCATCAGTGAAATAGCGGGGGGTAGCTCCTACGAGCAGTACTTC	CAISEIAGGSSYEQYF
TRBD1	NA	TRBV4-3	TRBJ2-7	TGCGCCAGCAGCCAGACAAGGACAGGGGCCTACGAGCAGTACTTC	CASSQTRTGAYEQYF
NA	NA	TRBV23-1	TRBJ1-6	TGCGCCAGCAGTCCCCGTTGGGCCATCCTGATCTATAATTCACCCCTCCACTTT	CASSPRWAILIYNSPLHF
TRBD2	NA	TRBV27	TRBJ2-5	TGTGCCAGCAGTTTATCCCTGGGGGGGTGGGAGACCCAGTACTTC	CASSLSLGGWETQYF
TRBD2	NA	TRBV4-2	TRBJ2-7	TGTGCCAGCAGCCAAGGCGGGGGGGCGTACGAGCAGTACTTC	CASSQGGGAYEQYF